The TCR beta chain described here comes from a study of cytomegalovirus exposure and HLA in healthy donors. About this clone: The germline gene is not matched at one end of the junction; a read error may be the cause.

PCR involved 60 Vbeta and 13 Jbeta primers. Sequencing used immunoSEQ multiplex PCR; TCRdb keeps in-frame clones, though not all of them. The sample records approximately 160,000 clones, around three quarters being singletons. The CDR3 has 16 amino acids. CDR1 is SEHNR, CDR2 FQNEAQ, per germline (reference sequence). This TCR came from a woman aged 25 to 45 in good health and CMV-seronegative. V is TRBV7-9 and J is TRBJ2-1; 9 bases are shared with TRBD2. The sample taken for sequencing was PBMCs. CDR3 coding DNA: TGTTCCAGCAGCACCATAGCGGGAGCCTCCTACAATGAGCAGTTCTTC. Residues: CSSSTIAGASYNEQFF.